One sample yielded the 22 T cell receptor beta chains listed below, sequenced in a study of T-cell memory formation after mild COVID-19. TCRdb recomputed calls from the 5' RACE reads with MiXCR, one row per CDR3 protein. The sample has about 110,000 distinct CDR3 sequences; about an eighth are singletons. The sequencing input was PBMCs or a T cell subset sorted from them (not recorded which). The receptors shown here come from a man in his late teens or twenties who had mild COVID-19 (a few samples of this study predate the infection). Cell type and time point are not known.

This clonotype appeared a few times. The V and J genes are TRBV27 and TRBJ1-1; weak D call: TRBD1 (5 bases). The CDR3 covers 15 residues. Trimming shortened V by 2 bases and J by 6 bases, and 16 bases separated the two germline ends. Germline V gene sequence: CDR1 MNHEY, CDR2 SMNVEV (reference sequence). The CDR3 coding sequence is TGTGCCAGCAGTTTAAATAACGCAGGGAATTCTGAAGCTTTCTTT. It specifies CASSLNNAGNSEAFF.

Only a few counts were recorded for this clonotype. The chain links TRBV7-9 to TRBJ2-3; possible D gene TRBD1, 5 bases. Trimming removed 1 base from V and 5 bases from J, with 10 bases in between. CDR1 is SEHNR, CDR2 FQNEAQ, per germline (reference sequence). CDR3 length: 14 residues. As DNA, the CDR3 is TGTGCCAGCAGCTTAGATTACACAGGAGATACGCAGTATTTT. Translation gives CASSLDYTGDTQYF.

This clonotype was recorded a few times. The rearrangement uses TRBV4-1 and TRBJ2-3, with D possibly matching TRBD2 (5 bases). V dropped 4 bases and J dropped 1 base, with 12 bases sitting between them. Per the germline V gene, CDR1 is MGHRA and CDR2 is YSYEKL. The CDR3 length is 15 residues. The CDR3 region is CASSRPIGGTDTQYF. The CDR3 DNA sequence: TGCGCCAGCAGCCGCCCGATCGGGGGCACAGATACGCAGTATTTT.

The CDR3: CASSSSGYEQYV. The CDR3 DNA follows: TGTGCCAGCAGCTCCTCGGGCTACGAGCAGTACGTC. V and J are TRBV13 and TRBJ2-7, with D unclear. The CDR3 consists of 12 residues. V gave up 4 bases and J gave up 3 bases, with 7 bases separating them. The germline CDR1 and CDR2 sequences are PRHDT and FYEKMQ (reference sequence).

Only a few counts were recorded for this clonotype. This chain links TRBV7-3 with TRBJ2-1; 10 bases fit TRBD2. The germline gives CDR1 SGHTA, CDR2 FQGTGA. CDR3 length: 14 residues. The trim removed 6 bases at V and 9 bases at J, leaving 8 bases unmatched. The CDR3 bases are TGTGCCAGCAGGCCCAGCGGGGGGGCCCCTGAGCAGTTCTTC. Protein product: CASRPSGGAPEQFF.

This clonotype was counted between two and nine times. The rearrangement joins TRBV7-9 to TRBJ1-1; D remains unclear. The CDR3 is made up of 13 amino acids. V was cut by 5 bases and J by 1 base, with 8 bases left in between. Germline V gene data show CDR1 as SEHNR and CDR2 as FQNEAQ (reference sequence). CDR3 amino acids: CASSPIGNTEAFF. DNA of the CDR3: TGTGCCAGCAGCCCGATTGGGAACACTGAAGCTTTCTTT.

The V call is TRBV27, the J call TRBJ1-5; 9 nucleotides line up with TRBD1. Trimming at V came to 5 bases and at J to 7 bases, leaving 6 bases not matched to a gene. Germline lookup yields CDR1 MNHEY and CDR2 SMNVEV (reference sequence). The CDR3 has 14 residues. The CDR3 here is CASSGRQGGQPQHF. For the CDR3, the DNA is TGTGCCAGCAGTGGTCGACAGGGGGGCCAGCCCCAGCATTTT.

This clonotype was counted only a few times. V usage is TRBV4-2 and J usage is TRBJ2-1, with a weak D call TRBD2 (7 bases). This CDR3 is 15 amino acids long. CDR1 LGHNA and CDR2 YNFKEQ come from the germline V gene. The V end lost 0 bases, the J end lost 10 bases, and 16 bases lay between the germline ends. CDR3 sequence (DNA): TGTGCCAGCAGCCAAGAATACGGGGGGCCAAACGAGCAGTTCTTC. Its translation is CASSQEYGGPNEQFF.

The chain has TRBV5-1 and TRBJ2-3, with D possibly TRBD1 on 6 matching bases. The J call may be in error: the DNA end matches TRBJ1-1 better. This CDR3 has 14 residues. The germline gives CDR1 SGHRS, CDR2 YFSETQ. The CDR3 nucleotides are TGCGCCAGCAGCTTACAGGGCTATCGGACTGAAGCTTTCTTT. Translated, it gives CASSLQGYRTEAFF.

With regard to this clonotype: A clone one base away is much larger, so this may be a read error. This chain joins TRBV12-3 or TRBV12-4 and TRBJ2-1; no clear D. V was pared by 5 bases and J by 7 bases, with 3 bases between. The CDR3 contains 10 residues. The CDR3 DNA is TGTGCCAGCAGTAAGAATGAGCAGTTCTTC. The encoded protein is CASSKNEQFF.

This clonotype has just a few counts. The rearrangement links TRBV5-6 to TRBJ2-5; 9 nucleotides line up with TRBD1. There are 17 residues in the CDR3. Germline CDR1 reads SGHDT; CDR2 reads YYEEEE. Trimming removed 4 bases from V and 4 bases from J; junction bases left unmatched: 14. The CDR3 sequence: CASSPGPGTGRAETQYF. Written as DNA, the CDR3 is TGTGCCAGCAGCCCGGGGCCCGGGACAGGGAGGGCAGAGACCCAGTACTTC.

J is TRBJ2-7 and V is TRBV4-1; perhaps TRBD1 as D (6 bases). Trimming cost V 3 bases and J 3 bases, with 15 bases left between them. The length of the CDR3 is 15 residues. Germline assignment: CDR1 MGHRA and CDR2 YSYEKL. The CDR3: CASSQRARTDYEQYF. In DNA, the CDR3 is TGCGCCAGCAGCCAGAGGGCCCGGACAGACTACGAGCAGTACTTC.

This clonotype was picked up a small number of times. This chain joins TRBV13 and TRBJ1-2, with D possibly being TRBD1 (5 bases). Germline V gives CDR1 PRHDT, CDR2 FYEKMQ (reference sequence). With 7 bases removed from V and 5 bases from J, the gap between germline ends came to 17 bases. The CDR3 spans 14 residues. CDR3 protein: CASTPGLSGYGYTF. The CDR3 DNA reads as TGTGCCAGCACTCCAGGGTTATCAGGATATGGCTACACCTTC.

V usage is TRBV5-1 and J usage is TRBJ2-2; TRBD1 agrees at 9 bases. With V trimmed by 4 bases and J by 1 base, 2 bases remained unmatched. In germline, CDR1 is SGHRS, CDR2 YFSETQ. The length of the CDR3 is 15 residues. In nucleotides, the CDR3 is TGCGCCAGCAGCAGGGACAGGGAGAACACCGGGGAGCTGTTTTTT. It encodes CASSRDRENTGELFF. The entire variable domain, with the rest obtained from reference TRBV5-1 and TRBJ2-2, is as follows: KAGVTQTPRYLIKTRGQQVTLSCSPISGHRSVSWYQQTPGQGLQFLFEYFSETQRNKGNFPGRFSGRQFSNSRSEMNVSTLELGDSALYLCASSRDRENTGELFFGEGSRLTVL.

The rearrangement joins TRBV7-9 to TRBJ1-1, with D maybe TRBD1 (6 bases). Germline CDR1 is SEHNR and CDR2 is FQNEAQ (reference sequence). Trimming took off 3 bases at V and 5 bases at J, with 13 bases between the two ends. The CDR3 extends over 14 amino acids. CDR3 nucleotide sequence: TGTGCCAGCAGCTTGGTACAGGGAAGAACTGAAGCTTTCTTT. Amino acids: CASSLVQGRTEAFF.

This clonotype appeared a few times. V gene TRBV7-9 combines with J gene TRBJ1-4; 9 positions agree with TRBD1. The length of the CDR3 is 15 residues. Losses at the gene ends were 5 bases for V and 7 bases for J; bases not matched to a gene: 8. Germline CDR1 SEHNR, CDR2 FQNEAQ (reference sequence). CDR3 nucleotide sequence: TGTGCCAGCAGCATCCAGGACAGGGGATTTGAAAAACTGTTTTTT. Translated: CASSIQDRGFEKLFF.

CDR3 nucleotide sequence: TGTGCCAGCATCACGGACGGGTCCTACAATGAGCAGTTCTTC. This encodes CASITDGSYNEQFF. The genes are TRBV6-6 and TRBJ2-1; D remains ambiguous. The V end lost 7 bases, the J end lost 1 base, and 11 bases lay between the germline ends. In germline, CDR1 is MNHNY, CDR2 SVGAGI (reference sequence). The CDR3 is 14 residues long.

This clonotype was counted many times. The V and J genes are TRBV4-2 and TRBJ2-2; 8 bases fit TRBD2. V was pared by 4 bases and J by 3 bases, with 4 bases of the junction left unmatched. This CDR3 is built from 15 residues. CDR1 is LGHNA and CDR2 is YNFKEQ in the germline V gene. DNA of the CDR3: TGTGCCAGCAGCCTTAACGGGGGGGACACCGGGGAGCTGTTTTTT. Translation gives CASSLNGGDTGELFF.

The rearrangement links TRBV6-2 or TRBV6-3 to TRBJ1-5, with TRBD1 identical over 11 bases. Unmatched junction bases numbered 3, after V lost 2 bases and J lost 6 bases. Germline loops: CDR1 MNHEY, CDR2 SVGEGT. The CDR3 extends over 15 amino acids. The CDR3, as DNA: TGTGCCAGCAGTTACGGGACAGGGGGAACTCAGCCCCAGCATTTT. Residues: CASSYGTGGTQPQHF.

V usage is TRBV5-1 and J usage is TRBJ1-1; D possibly corresponds to TRBD1 (6 bases). V lost 4 bases to trimming and J lost 11 bases, with 15 bases between them. There are 12 residues in the CDR3. Germline lookup yields CDR1 SGHRS and CDR2 YFSETQ. The CDR3 nucleotides read TGCGCCAGCAGCGAGAGGGGGGGTCAGGCTTTCTTT. This encodes CASSERGGQAFF.

This clonotype was counted a few times. The chain links TRBV4-2 to TRBJ1-5, with 9 bases matching TRBD1. This CDR3 is 16 amino acids long. The germline V gene encodes CDR1 LGHNA and CDR2 YNFKEQ. V trimming: 3 bases; J trimming: 2 bases; junction bases outside the gene matches: 5. The CDR3 DNA follows: TGTGCCAGCAGCCAGGACAGGGGTACGGGCAATCAGCCCCAGCATTTT. Translated, it gives CASSQDRGTGNQPQHF.

This chain links TRBV10-3 with TRBJ1-1; D possibly corresponds to TRBD1 (5 bases). V shed 6 bases and J shed 4 bases, with 18 bases lying between them. CDR1 is ENHRY, CDR2 SYGVKD, per germline. The CDR3 loop spans 15 amino acids. In DNA form, the CDR3 reads TGTGCCATCAGGACCCCCCAGGGCGCTGTCACTGAAGCTTTCTTT. Residues: CAIRTPQGAVTEAFF.